The 17 T cell receptor beta chains below all came from one sample that was sequenced in a study of blood T cell repertoires in COVID-19. This table comes from immunoSEQ multiplex PCR, and its TCRdb copy is limited to in-frame clones, with some not included. The sample consists of 15,000 to 17,000 clones, roughly 80% of them appearing once. The sample taken for sequencing was peripheral blood. These receptors all come from a man aged 65-85 years with active or convalescent COVID-19.

The chain has TRBV5-1 and TRBJ1-2, with D uncertain. The CDR3 is made up of 14 amino acids. The ends were cut back, 0 bases at V and 2 bases at J, with 8 bases in the middle. Per the germline V gene, CDR1 is SGHRS and CDR2 is YFSETQ. The CDR3 nucleotides are TGCGCCAGCAGCTTGGCCACAGACAACTATGGCTACACCTTC. Protein: CASSLATDNYGYTF.

The chain uses TRBV29-1 and TRBJ2-5; a weak D match, TRBD2 (6 bases). The CDR3 has 12 amino acids. The germline V gene encodes CDR1 SQVTM and CDR2 ANQGSEA. V was pared by 3 bases and J by 5 bases, with 10 bases between. CDR3 residues: CSVDSGGETQYF. The CDR3 region has the DNA TGCAGCGTTGACTCAGGAGGGGAGACCCAGTACTTC.

This clone has ten or more counts. The chain recombines TRBV2 with TRBJ1-1; 7 positions match TRBD1. V dropped 6 bases and J dropped 4; count of bases not matched to a gene: 11. This CDR3 spans 15 amino acids. Germline V CDR1 and CDR2: SNHLY, FYNNEI. The DNA of the CDR3 is TGTGCCAGCAGCCAACAGGGGTCGAGGGGCACTGAAGCTTTCTTT. It encodes CASSQQGSRGTEAFF.

V gene TRBV13 combines with J gene TRBJ2-7; 7 positions match TRBD2. This CDR3 is 13 amino acids long. In germline, CDR1 is PRHDT, CDR2 FYEKMQ (reference sequence). V gave up 5 bases and J gave up 7 bases; unmatched junction bases: 8. The CDR3 sequence: CASSGLRGGEQYF. The DNA for the CDR3 is TGTGCCAGCAGCGGCCTGCGGGGAGGGGAGCAGTACTTC.

This sequence joins TRBV30 and TRBJ2-7; a weak D match, TRBD2 (6 bases). V was shortened by 7 bases and J by 0 bases, with 10 bases between the two germline ends. This CDR3 region has 12 residues. The germline gives CDR1 GTSNPN, CDR2 SVGIG (reference sequence). The CDR3, as DNA: TGTGCCTCGGGACTTTCCTCCTACGAGCAGTACTTC. Its translation is CASGLSSYEQYF.

DNA for the CDR3: TGTGCCAGCAGCCGTCTCCCGCGGGATACGCAGTATTTT. This sequence encodes CASSRLPRDTQYF. The chain carries TRBV9 and TRBJ2-3; D is unclear. The CDR3 spans 13 residues. Trimming took 4 bases from V and 6 from J, leaving 12 bases between them. The germline V gene encodes CDR1 SGDLS and CDR2 YYNGEE.

CDR3 nucleotide sequence: TGTGCCAGCAGCTTAGAGCCGCAGGGGGGGCAGTACTTC. Translating it yields CASSLEPQGGQYF. The chain couples TRBV11-2 to TRBJ2-7; possible D gene TRBD1, 7 bases. The CDR3 extends over 13 amino acids. The germline V gene encodes CDR1 SGHAT and CDR2 FQNNGV. The V and J ends lost 0 bases and 9 bases respectively, with 12 bases between them.

The gene calls are TRBV10-1 and TRBJ1-4; D is perhaps TRBD1 (6 bases). The CDR3 spans 16 residues. The germline V gene has CDR1 WNHNN and CDR2 SYGVQD (reference sequence). Deletions cut 6 bases from V and 8 bases from J, with 22 bases between. DNA of the CDR3: TGCGCCAGCAGCGAAACCCTCCGGGACAAAGGAGAAAAACTGTTTTTT. Residues: CASSETLRDKGEKLFF.

This sequence joins TRBV2 and TRBJ1-2; tentative D call: TRBD1 (5 bases). V lost 6 bases, J lost 0 bases, and 14 bases lay in between. Germline V gene lookup returns CDR1 SNHLY and CDR2 FYNNEI. CDR3 length equals 15 residues. Here the CDR3 reads CASSGGGVANYGYTF. In DNA, the CDR3 is TGTGCCAGCAGCGGCGGGGGGGTAGCTAACTATGGCTACACCTTC.

The V call is TRBV4-2, the J call TRBJ2-5; D is perhaps TRBD2 (5 bases). V lost 0 bases, J lost 5 bases, and 10 bases lay in between. The germline gives CDR1 LGHNA, CDR2 YNFKEQ. The CDR3 has 14 amino acids. CDR3 in amino acids: CASSQDAGGETQYF. The CDR3 DNA follows: TGTGCCAGCAGCCAAGATGCGGGCGGGGAGACCCAGTACTTC.

V and J are TRBV7-9 and TRBJ1-1; D unclear. Germline lookup yields CDR1 SEHNR and CDR2 FQNEAQ (reference sequence). V was cut by 5 bases and J by 0 bases, with 10 bases left in between. The length of the CDR3 is 14 residues. For the CDR3, the DNA is TGTGCCAGCAGCCCCGCAGGCATGAACACTGAAGCTTTCTTT. This translates into CASSPAGMNTEAFF.

The chain joins TRBV6-1 to TRBJ2-3, with 7 positions matching TRBD2. The CDR3 is made up of 14 amino acids. J was trimmed by 5 bases and V by 3 bases; bases with no gene match: 5. The germline CDR1 and CDR2 sequences are MNHNS and SASEGT. The CDR3 spells CASSEGTTKDTQYF. CDR3 nucleotide sequence: TGTGCCAGCAGTGAGGGGACTACCAAAGATACGCAGTATTTT.

The chain recombines TRBV5-4 with TRBJ2-1, with D perhaps TRBD2 (6 bases). The CDR3 covers 15 residues. Germline V CDR1 and CDR2: SGHNT, YYREEE (reference sequence). The V end lost 0 bases, the J end lost 2 bases, and 9 bases lay between the germline ends. The CDR3 sequence: CASSLETGAYNEQFF. Written as DNA, the CDR3 is TGTGCCAGCAGCTTGGAGACGGGAGCCTACAATGAGCAGTTCTTC.

This clone appeared a few times. The chain couples TRBV6-2 or TRBV6-3 to TRBJ1-5, with 8 positions matching TRBD1. From germline, CDR1 is MNHEY and CDR2 SVGEGT. V was clipped by 5 bases and J by 9 bases; unmatched bases: 21. The CDR3 extends over 18 amino acids. The CDR3 coding sequence is TGTGCCAGCAGTCCCTGGCGGGGGGGACAGGCCGGTTCGAGGCCCCAGCATTTT. This codes for CASSPWRGGQAGSRPQHF.

This clone has only a few counts. V is TRBV9 and J is TRBJ2-7; TRBD2 is a possible D gene (6 bases). Trimming took off 0 bases at V and 5 bases at J, with 12 bases between the two ends. This CDR3 has 14 amino acids. Germline lookup yields CDR1 SGDLS and CDR2 YYNGEE. The CDR3 spells CASSVGLSSDEQYF. In DNA, the CDR3 is TGTGCCAGCAGCGTAGGGCTCTCTAGCGACGAGCAGTACTTC.

This chain links TRBV5-1 with TRBJ1-2; 8 nucleotides match TRBD1. The CDR3 runs 15 residues. Germline CDR1 and CDR2: SGHRS and YFSETQ. V lost 2 bases, J lost 8 bases, and 11 bases stayed unmatched. CDR3 sequence (DNA): TGCGCCAGCAGCTTAATCCTCGGACAGGGAGAAGGCTACACCTTC. Its protein is CASSLILGQGEGYTF.

The chain has TRBV6-5 and TRBJ1-1; 8 bases are a match to TRBD1. The trim removed 6 bases at V and 8 bases at J, leaving 5 bases unmatched. The germline V gene encodes CDR1 MNHEY and CDR2 SVGAGI. This CDR3 contains 12 residues. The CDR3 sequence is CASRFGDREAFF. The CDR3 DNA reads as TGTGCCAGCAGATTTGGGGACAGGGAAGCTTTCTTT.